Below are 28 T cell receptor beta chains sequenced from a single sample in a study of CD8+CD57+ T cells in acquired aplastic anemia. Using genomic DNA as the template, TCR beta VDJ and CDR3 profiling was carried out. From the reads, TCRdb called clonotypes with MiXCR, one entry per CDR3 protein. This sample yields about 470,000 distinct CDR3 sequences, of which about a third are seen a single time; 0.82% belongs to the top ten. Sequenced patients had shown CD8+CD57+ cell expansion by flow cytometry. Sequencing was carried out using sorted CD4+, CD8+, or CD8+CD57+ T cells (not recorded which) from PBMCs. Receptors were obtained from a human donor with aplastic anemia.

This clonotype has a handful of counts. The chain is built from TRBV7-2 and TRBJ2-1; 10 bases match TRBD1. Germline-derived CDR1 and CDR2 are SGHTA and FQGNSA. Germline trimming cut 5 bases from V and 7 bases from J; bases unmatched to any gene: 8. This CDR3 has 15 residues. The DNA for the CDR3 is TGTGCCAGCAGCAAAGACAGGGGGCGTACGAATGAGCAGTTCTTC. Amino acid sequence: CASSKDRGRTNEQFF.

This clonotype appeared once. The V and J genes are TRBV15 and TRBJ2-5; 7 positions match TRBD2. CDR3 length equals 15 residues. The germline V gene has CDR1 LNHNV and CDR2 YYDKDF (reference sequence). After removal of 6 bases from V and 1 base from J, the junction contained 8 bases not matched to a gene. CDR3 nucleotide sequence: TGTGCCACCAGAGCGGGATTCGGAGCCCAAGAGACCCAGTACTTC. It encodes CATRAGFGAQETQYF.

This clonotype has a count of ten or more. The chain couples TRBV7-2 to TRBJ1-2; D ambiguous. The CDR3 is 14 amino acids. V lost 5 bases and J 0 bases, leaving 10 bases between the germline ends. The germline V gene encodes CDR1 SGHTA and CDR2 FQGNSA. Here the CDR3 DNA reads TGTGCCAGCAGCATGGGTGTTCCTAACTATGGCTACACCTTC. Encoded protein: CASSMGVPNYGYTF.

This clonotype has a count of ten or more. The CDR3 protein is CASSLGASGSPGYTF. DNA for the CDR3: TGCGCCAGCAGCTTGGGGGCAAGCGGATCACCTGGCTACACCTTC. This chain links TRBV5-1 with TRBJ1-2; D not resolved. Per the germline V gene, CDR1 is SGHRS and CDR2 is YFSETQ. This CDR3 has 15 residues. V lost 0 bases to trimming and J lost 7 bases, with 16 bases between them.

There are many counts of this clonotype. The gene calls are TRBV20-1 and TRBJ1-2; D is uncertain. Trimming left V 3 bases short and J 4 bases short, with 6 bases between. Germline V CDR1 and CDR2: DFQATT, SNEGSKA (reference sequence). The CDR3 contains 11 residues. The DNA for the CDR3 is TGCAGTGCTAGGGCCGGCTATGGCTACACCTTC. Translation: CSARAGYGYTF.

This clonotype occurred many times. The rearrangement links TRBV7-9 to TRBJ2-7; no definite D call. The CDR3 consists of 12 residues. CDR1 SEHNR and CDR2 FQNEAQ come from the germline V gene (reference sequence). Trimming took 5 bases from V and 3 from J, leaving 8 bases between them. The CDR3 bases are TGTGCCAGCAGCCAGGACCACTACGAGCAGTACTTC. It specifies CASSQDHYEQYF.

There are a few counts of this clonotype. The chain links TRBV4-2 to TRBJ2-7, with 10 positions matching TRBD2. The CDR3 sequence is 16 residues long. V lost 4 bases and J lost 3; bases outside the gene matches: 9. The germline V gene encodes CDR1 LGHNA and CDR2 YNFKEQ. The CDR3 is CASSRSLAGENYEQYF. DNA of the CDR3: TGTGCCAGCAGCCGTAGCCTAGCGGGAGAGAACTACGAGCAGTACTTC.

The V and J genes are TRBV15 and TRBJ1-6; 11 bases are shared with TRBD1. V trimming: 5 bases; J trimming: 10 bases; junction bases outside the gene matches: 16. Per the germline V gene, CDR1 is LNHNV and CDR2 is YYDKDF (reference sequence). The CDR3 spans 18 residues. In DNA form, the CDR3 reads TGTGCCACCAGCTCGACCGGGACAGGGGGTCCTTTAGGGTCACCCCTCCACTTT. This translates into CATSSTGTGGPLGSPLHF.

This clonotype was seen only a few times. This rearrangement joins TRBV12-3 or TRBV12-4 to TRBJ1-1; D not resolved. The CDR3 runs 11 residues. Trimming shortened V by 2 bases and J by 11 bases, and 9 bases separated the two germline ends. CDR3 DNA: TGTGCCAGCAGTTTACACCTCGAGGCTTTCTTT. This encodes CASSLHLEAFF.

This clonotype has a handful of counts. The chain joins TRBV20-1 to TRBJ2-2, with 8 bases aligning to TRBD2. The junction had 7 bases not matched to a gene; V was cut back by 1 base and J by 3 bases. This CDR3 has 16 residues. Germline V gives CDR1 DFQATT, CDR2 SNEGSKA (reference sequence). The CDR3 region has the DNA TGCAGTGCTAGAGTTCGCGGGAGGAGGGACACCGGGGAGCTGTTTTTT. Amino acids: CSARVRGRRDTGELFF.

Details on this clonotype: Possible read error: a much larger clone is one base away. The chain couples TRBV7-2 to TRBJ1-1; 7 bases map to TRBD1. Germline lookup yields CDR1 SGHTA and CDR2 FQGNSA. The CDR3 runs to 15 residues. This CDR3 reads CARSLEGQKNTEAFF. The CDR3 nucleotides read TGTGCCCGCAGCTTAGAGGGACAGAAGAACACTGAAGCTTTCTTT. The full variable domain, completed using reference TRBV7-2 and TRBJ1-1, is GAGVSQSPSNKVTEKGKDVELRCDPISGHTALYWYRQSLGQGLEFLIYFQGNSAPDKSGLPSDRFSAERTGGSVSTLTIQRTQQEDSAVYLCARSLEGQKNTEAFFGQGTRLTVV.

This clonotype occurred many times. The V and J genes are TRBV2 and TRBJ2-7; D is undetermined. The length of the CDR3 is 11 residues. The V gene lost 6 bases and the J gene lost 5 bases, with 8 bases spanning the gap. CDR1 and CDR2 from the germline V gene are SNHLY and FYNNEI. CDR3 bases: TGTGCCAGCAGGACCACTGACGAGCAGTACTTC. This codes for CASRTTDEQYF.

A remark on this clonotype: A much more abundant neighbour one base away suggests this may be a read error. The CDR3 nucleotides read TGTGCCAGCAGAGACAGGGCGCCTGACTATGGCTACACCTTC. Residues: CASRDRAPDYGYTF. The chain recombines TRBV6-4 with TRBJ1-2; 7 nucleotides match TRBD1. V lost 6 bases and J lost 3; bases outside the gene matches: 7. The CDR3 loop spans 14 amino acids. Germline V gene data show CDR1 as MRHNA and CDR2 as SNTAGT.

In this sample, this clonotype turned up a few times. CDR3 protein: CASRIAGVNTGELFF. CDR3 bases: TGTGCCAGCAGGATAGCGGGAGTGAACACCGGGGAGCTGTTTTTT. The V and J genes are TRBV12-3 or TRBV12-4 and TRBJ2-2, with 9 bases aligning to TRBD2. J was trimmed by 1 base and V by 6 bases; bases with no gene match: 3. The CDR3 length is 15 residues.

This clonotype has at least ten counts. The V call is TRBV10-1, the J call TRBJ1-2, with a weak D call TRBD1 (6 bases). CDR1 is WNHNN, CDR2 SYGVQD, per germline (reference sequence). V dropped 0 bases and J dropped 3 bases, with 11 bases sitting between them. The CDR3 length is 15 residues. The CDR3 is CASSESTDSHYGYTF. The CDR3 nucleotides read TGCGCCAGCAGTGAGTCGACGGACAGCCACTATGGCTACACCTTC.

The V and J genes are TRBV7-2 and TRBJ1-1; 11 bases agree with TRBD1. The CDR3 is made up of 15 amino acids. V lost 5 bases to trimming and J lost 4 bases; unmatched junction nucleotides: 6. The germline gives CDR1 SGHTA, CDR2 FQGNSA. The CDR3 DNA reads TGTGCCAGCAGCGCAACCGGGACAGGGGGCACTGAAGCTTTCTTT. This gives the protein CASSATGTGGTEAFF.

Concerning this clonotype itself: The CDR3 end shows no conserved phenylalanine or tryptophan, and so a read error is likely. The chain couples TRBV29-1 to TRBJ2-1, with 10 bases identical to TRBD2. V trimming: 4 bases; J trimming: 5 bases; junction bases outside the gene matches: 2. The CDR3 spans 13 residues. Germline V gene data show CDR1 as SQVTM and CDR2 as ANQGSEA. CDR3 sequence: CSVGTSGDNEQFS. In DNA form, the CDR3 reads TGCAGCGTTGGGACTAGCGGAGACAATGAGCAGTTCTCC.

As concerns this clonotype: Given a much more abundant clone one base away, this may be a read error. This chain joins TRBV10-3 and TRBJ2-1; D is unresolved. Germline V CDR1 and CDR2: ENHRY, SYGVKD. This CDR3 has 13 residues. Trimming shortened V by 2 bases and J by 11 bases, and 13 bases separated the two germline ends. The CDR3, as DNA: TGTGCCATCAGTGAGAGTCCCCAGGCACAGCAGTTCTTC. Translating it yields CAISESPQAQQFF.

The V and J genes are TRBV9 and TRBJ2-4; TRBD1 or TRBD2 may be the D gene (5 bases each). V lost 5 bases and J lost 0, with 12 bases in between. Looked up from germline, CDR1 is SGDLS and CDR2 is YYNGEE. The CDR3 runs 15 residues. The CDR3 DNA is TGTGCCAGCAGTGCTAGCAGGGTAGCCAAAAACATTCAGTACTTC. This codes for CASSASRVAKNIQYF.

V gene TRBV9 combines with J gene TRBJ1-3; TRBD1 is a possible D gene (5 bases). The CDR3 spans 13 residues. In germline, CDR1 is SGDLS, CDR2 YYNGEE. V was trimmed by 5 bases and J by 8 bases, leaving 14 bases between them. The CDR3 spells CASSSQGKDTIYF. DNA of the CDR3: TGTGCCAGCAGTAGCCAGGGAAAGGACACCATATATTTT. Together with reference TRBV9 and TRBJ1-3, the CDR3 gives the full variable domain: DSGVTQTPKHLITATGQRVTLRCSPRSGDLSVYWYQQSLDQGLQFLIQYYNGEERAKGNILERFSAQQFPDLHSELNLSSLELGDSALYFCASSSQGKDTIYFGEGSWLTVV.

This clonotype occurred a few times. The chain carries TRBV7-2 and TRBJ1-1; D is possibly TRBD1 (6 bases). Per the germline V gene, CDR1 is SGHTA and CDR2 is FQGNSA. Trimming stripped 2 bases from V and 5 bases from J, with 15 bases between. The CDR3 is 15 residues long. The CDR3 nucleotides are TGTGCCAGCAGCTTACGCGGCAGGGGCGGAACTGAAGCTTTCTTT. Translation gives CASSLRGRGGTEAFF. Variable domain in full (rest from reference TRBV7-2 and TRBJ1-1): GAGVSQSPSNKVTEKGKDVELRCDPISGHTALYWYRQSLGQGLEFLIYFQGNSAPDKSGLPSDRFSAERTGGSVSTLTIQRTQQEDSAVYLCASSLRGRGGTEAFFGQGTRLTVV.

This clonotype was counted at least ten times. The gene calls are TRBV29-1 and TRBJ2-1, with 12 bases matching TRBD2. This CDR3 has 14 amino acids. The ends lost 8 bases at V and 6 bases at J; junction bases unmatched: 8. Germline CDR1 and CDR2: SQVTM and ANQGSEA. CDR3 coding DNA: TGCAGCCTGCTAGCGGGGGGGCTTGGCAATGAGCAGTTCTTC. Protein sequence: CSLLAGGLGNEQFF.

This chain links TRBV19 with TRBJ1-4; D gene uncertain. The germline V and J ends were trimmed by 3 bases and 4 bases, with 9 bases remaining between them. Germline V gene lookup returns CDR1 LNHDA and CDR2 SQIVND (reference sequence). The length of the CDR3 is 14 residues. The CDR3 DNA follows: TGTGCCAGTAGTATGAGCAAGGGTAATGAAAAACTGTTTTTT. Translating gives CASSMSKGNEKLFF. The full variable domain, completed using reference TRBV19 and TRBJ1-4, is DGGITQSPKYLFRKEGQNVTLSCEQNLNHDAMYWYRQDPGQGLRLIYYSQIVNDFQKGDIAEGYSVSREKKESFPLTVTSAQKNPTAFYLCASSMSKGNEKLFFGSGTQLSVL.

CDR3 sequence (DNA): TGTGCCAGCAGGAGGGACATATCGGAAAAACTGTTTTTT. Protein product: CASRRDISEKLFF. This chain uses TRBV27 with TRBJ1-4; possibly TRBD1 for D (6 bases). CDR3 size: 13 residues. V lost 6 bases, J lost 8 bases, and 13 bases lay in between. CDR1 is MNHEY and CDR2 is SMNVEV in the germline V gene (reference sequence).

The chain recombines TRBV6-5 with TRBJ1-3; 9 bases are shared with TRBD1. This CDR3 comprises 15 residues. Per the germline V gene, CDR1 is MNHEY and CDR2 is SVGAGI. V lost 2 bases to trimming and J lost 4 bases; unmatched junction nucleotides: 3. The CDR3 DNA is TGTGCCAGCAGTTACAGAACAGGGGGCGGAAACACCATATATTTT. Its translation is CASSYRTGGGNTIYF.

This clonotype was seen at least ten times. This sequence joins TRBV6-2 or TRBV6-3 and TRBJ1-1, with D uncertain. V was cut by 5 bases and J by 6 bases, with 10 bases left in between. Per germline, CDR1 MNHEY and CDR2 SVGEGT. This CDR3 is built from 12 residues. CDR3 protein: CASSHGVAEAFF. In nucleotides, the CDR3 is TGTGCCAGCAGTCACGGAGTGGCTGAAGCTTTCTTT.

Regarding this clonotype: A much more abundant neighbour one base away suggests this may be a read error. The rearrangement links TRBV7-8 to TRBJ2-1; 8 bases agree with TRBD1. Germline loops: CDR1 SGHVS, CDR2 FQNEAQ. This CDR3 spans 14 amino acids. Losses at the gene ends were 4 bases for V and 5 bases for J; bases not matched to a gene: 4. CDR3 amino acids: CASSSPDRDNEQFF. CDR3 bases: TGTGCCAGCAGCTCCCCGGACAGGGACAATGAGCAGTTCTTC. Complete variable domain (other parts from reference TRBV7-8 and TRBJ2-1): GAGVSQSPRYKVAKRGQDVALRCDPISGHVSLFWYQQALGQGPEFLTYFQNEAQLDKSGLPSDRFFAERPEGSVSTLKIQRTQQEDSAVYLCASSSPDRDNEQFFGPGTRLTVL.

The chain has TRBV19 and TRBJ2-1; 8 bases agree with TRBD2. The CDR3 loop spans 17 amino acids. V was clipped by 0 bases and J by 4 bases; unmatched bases: 8. CDR1 and CDR2 (germline): LNHDA, SQIVND (reference sequence). The CDR3 loop is CASSIELPGGPYNEQFF. The CDR3 DNA is TGTGCCAGTAGTATAGAGCTACCGGGAGGGCCGTACAATGAGCAGTTCTTC.